This T cell receptor (beta chain) was observed in a study of type 1 and type 2 diabetes patients. The overall study: T cells were magnetically sorted from PBMCs as CD4+ or CD8+ subsets. Sequencing for the whole study yielded under 25 million paired-end reads.

Germline V gene data show CDR1 as ENHRY and CDR2 as SYGVKD. The CDR3 covers 12 residues. The V end lost 6 bases, the J end lost 5 bases, and 10 bases lay between the germline ends. This clonotype was seen a handful of times. Genomic DNA was the PCR template. The TCR beta CDR3 region was amplified using 30 forward and 13 reverse primers. TCRdb reprocessed the multiplex PCR reads with MiXCR, giving one entry per CDR3 protein. The table has 250,000 to 300,000 distinct CDR3 sequences, around 47% seen once. No donor had another autoimmune disease or recent infection within four weeks. The receptor's source is a man aged 18 to 29 with type 2 diabetes. The chain employs TRBV10-3 and TRBJ1-2; the D gene is possibly TRBD1 (5 bases). Specimen: peripheral blood mononuclear cells (PBMCs). CDR3 in DNA: TGTGCCATCAGGGAGACAGATTATGGCTACACCTTC. Its translation is CAIRETDYGYTF.